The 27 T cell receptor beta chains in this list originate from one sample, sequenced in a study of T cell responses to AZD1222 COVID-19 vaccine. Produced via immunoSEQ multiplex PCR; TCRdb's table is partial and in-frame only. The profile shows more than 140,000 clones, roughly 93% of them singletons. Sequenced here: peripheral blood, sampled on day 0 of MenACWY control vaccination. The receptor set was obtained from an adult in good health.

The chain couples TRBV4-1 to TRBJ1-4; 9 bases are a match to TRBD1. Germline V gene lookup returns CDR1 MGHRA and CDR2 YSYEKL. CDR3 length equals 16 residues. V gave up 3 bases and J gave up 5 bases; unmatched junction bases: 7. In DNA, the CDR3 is TGCGCCAGCAGCCAGGAGCGGACAGGGGCGAATGAAAAACTGTTTTTT. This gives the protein CASSQERTGANEKLFF.

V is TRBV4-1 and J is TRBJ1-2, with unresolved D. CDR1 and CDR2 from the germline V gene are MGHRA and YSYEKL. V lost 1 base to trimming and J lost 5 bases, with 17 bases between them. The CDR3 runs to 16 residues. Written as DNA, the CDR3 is TGCGCCAGCAGCCAAGTCTCCGGGCCACATTCTTATGGCTACACCTTC. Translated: CASSQVSGPHSYGYTF.

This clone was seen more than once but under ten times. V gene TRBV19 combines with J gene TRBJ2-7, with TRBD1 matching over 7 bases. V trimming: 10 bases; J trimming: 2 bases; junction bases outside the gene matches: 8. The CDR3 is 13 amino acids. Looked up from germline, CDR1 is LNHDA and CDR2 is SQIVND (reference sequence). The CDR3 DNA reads TGTGCCACCTCCAGGGGGAAACCCTACGAGCAGTACTTC. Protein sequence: CATSRGKPYEQYF.

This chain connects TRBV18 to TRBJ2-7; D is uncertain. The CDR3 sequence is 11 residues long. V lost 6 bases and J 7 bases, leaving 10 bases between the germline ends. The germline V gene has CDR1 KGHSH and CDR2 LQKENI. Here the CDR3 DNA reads TGTGCCAGCTCCCCAGCCCAGGAGCAGTACTTC. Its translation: CASSPAQEQYF.

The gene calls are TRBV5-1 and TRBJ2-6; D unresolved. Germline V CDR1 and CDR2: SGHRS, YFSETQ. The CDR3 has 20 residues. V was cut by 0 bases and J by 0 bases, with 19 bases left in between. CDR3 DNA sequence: TGCGCCAGCAGCTTGGCCTCCTTGGCTGGCGGTTACTCTGGGGCCAACGTCCTGACTTTC. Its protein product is CASSLASLAGGYSGANVLTF.

DNA of the CDR3: TGTGCCAGCAGCTCTTACGGGATGGAGGGTGAAAAACTGTTTTTT. This encodes CASSSYGMEGEKLFF. This chain uses TRBV7-2 with TRBJ1-4; D ambiguous. The CDR3 sequence is 15 residues long. V shed 4 bases and J shed 7 bases, with 16 bases lying between them. The germline V gene encodes CDR1 SGHTA and CDR2 FQGNSA.

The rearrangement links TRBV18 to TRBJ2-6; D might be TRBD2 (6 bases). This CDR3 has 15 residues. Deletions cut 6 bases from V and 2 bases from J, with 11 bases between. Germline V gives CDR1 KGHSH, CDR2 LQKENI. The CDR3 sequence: CASSRETAGANVLTF. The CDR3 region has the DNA TGTGCCAGCTCGCGGGAAACAGCTGGGGCCAACGTCCTGACTTTC.

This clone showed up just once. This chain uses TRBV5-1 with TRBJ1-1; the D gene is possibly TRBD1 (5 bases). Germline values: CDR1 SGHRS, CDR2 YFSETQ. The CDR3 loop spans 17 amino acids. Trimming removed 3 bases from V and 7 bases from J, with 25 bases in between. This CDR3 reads CASSWYGVSEGRDEAFF. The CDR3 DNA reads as TGCGCCAGCAGCTGGTATGGAGTATCGGAGGGGAGGGATGAAGCTTTCTTT.

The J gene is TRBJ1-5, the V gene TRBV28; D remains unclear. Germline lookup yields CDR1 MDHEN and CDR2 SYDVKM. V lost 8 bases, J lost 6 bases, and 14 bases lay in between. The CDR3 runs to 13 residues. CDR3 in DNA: TGTGCCAGCTGCATCCAGCGGACTCAGCCCCAGCATTTT. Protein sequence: CASCIQRTQPQHF.

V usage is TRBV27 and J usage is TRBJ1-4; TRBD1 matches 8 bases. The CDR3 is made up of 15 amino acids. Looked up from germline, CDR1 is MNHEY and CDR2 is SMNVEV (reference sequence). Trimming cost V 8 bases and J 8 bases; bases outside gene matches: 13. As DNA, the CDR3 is TGTGCCAGCGGAGATCTCGGACAGGGAGGAGAAAAACTGTTTTTT. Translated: CASGDLGQGGEKLFF.

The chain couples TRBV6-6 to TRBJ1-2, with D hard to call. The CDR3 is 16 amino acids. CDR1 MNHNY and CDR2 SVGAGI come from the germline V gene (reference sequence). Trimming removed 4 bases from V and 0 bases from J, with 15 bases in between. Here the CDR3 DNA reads TGTGCCAGCAGTTCTCCCGTGCTGGGGTCTAACTATGGCTACACCTTC. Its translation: CASSSPVLGSNYGYTF.

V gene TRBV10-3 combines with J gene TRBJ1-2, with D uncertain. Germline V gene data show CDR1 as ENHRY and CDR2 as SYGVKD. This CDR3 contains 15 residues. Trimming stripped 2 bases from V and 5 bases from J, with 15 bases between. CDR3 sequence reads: CAISEQATTVYGYTF. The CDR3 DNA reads TGTGCCATCAGTGAGCAAGCGACAACCGTATATGGCTACACCTTC.

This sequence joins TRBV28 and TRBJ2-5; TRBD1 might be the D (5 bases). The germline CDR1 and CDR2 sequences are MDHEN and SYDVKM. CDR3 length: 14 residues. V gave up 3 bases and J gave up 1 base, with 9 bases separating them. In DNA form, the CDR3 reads TGTGCCAGCAGTTTGATCCAGGGCCAAGAGACCCAGTACTTC. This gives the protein CASSLIQGQETQYF.

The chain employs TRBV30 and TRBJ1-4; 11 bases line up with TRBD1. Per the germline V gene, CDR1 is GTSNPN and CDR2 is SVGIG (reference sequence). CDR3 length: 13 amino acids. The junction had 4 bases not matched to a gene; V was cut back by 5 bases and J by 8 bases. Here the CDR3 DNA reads TGTGCCTGGGGGACAGGGGGAGACGAAAAACTGTTTTTT. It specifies CAWGTGGDEKLFF.

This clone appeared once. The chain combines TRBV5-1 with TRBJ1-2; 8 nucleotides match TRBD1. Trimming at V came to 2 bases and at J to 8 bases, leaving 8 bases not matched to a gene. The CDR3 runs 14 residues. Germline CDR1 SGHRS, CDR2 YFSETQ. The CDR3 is CASSFYDRGDGYTF. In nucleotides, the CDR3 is TGCGCCAGCAGCTTCTACGACAGGGGCGACGGCTACACCTTC. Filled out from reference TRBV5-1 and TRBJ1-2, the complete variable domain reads KAGVTQTPRYLIKTRGQQVTLSCSPISGHRSVSWYQQTPGQGLQFLFEYFSETQRNKGNFPGRFSGRQFSNSRSEMNVSTLELGDSALYLCASSFYDRGDGYTFGSGTRLTVV.

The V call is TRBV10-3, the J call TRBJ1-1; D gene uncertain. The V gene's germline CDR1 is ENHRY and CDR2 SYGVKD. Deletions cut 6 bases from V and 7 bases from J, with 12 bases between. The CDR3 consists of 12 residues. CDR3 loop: CAIRGKFFEAFF. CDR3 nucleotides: TGTGCCATCAGGGGGAAGTTTTTTGAAGCTTTCTTT.

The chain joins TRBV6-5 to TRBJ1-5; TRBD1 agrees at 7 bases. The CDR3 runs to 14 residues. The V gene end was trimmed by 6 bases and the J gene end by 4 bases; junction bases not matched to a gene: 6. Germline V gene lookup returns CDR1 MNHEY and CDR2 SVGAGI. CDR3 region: CASRSGQHNQPQHF. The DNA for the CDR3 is TGTGCCAGCAGGTCGGGACAGCATAATCAGCCCCAGCATTTT.

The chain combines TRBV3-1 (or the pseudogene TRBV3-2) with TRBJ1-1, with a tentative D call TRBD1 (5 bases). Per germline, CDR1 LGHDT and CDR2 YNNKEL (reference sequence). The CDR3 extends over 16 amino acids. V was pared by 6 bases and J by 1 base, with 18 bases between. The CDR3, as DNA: TGTGCCAGCAGGGCAAGCCAGGGTGAGGGGAACACTGAAGCTTTCTTT. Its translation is CASRASQGEGNTEAFF.

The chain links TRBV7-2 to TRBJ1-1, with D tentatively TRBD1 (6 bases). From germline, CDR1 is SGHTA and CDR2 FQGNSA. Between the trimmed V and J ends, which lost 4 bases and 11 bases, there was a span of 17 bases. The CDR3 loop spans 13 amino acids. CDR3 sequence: CASSSRGGARAFF. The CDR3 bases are TGTGCCAGCAGCTCACGTGGGGGGGCGCGGGCTTTCTTT.

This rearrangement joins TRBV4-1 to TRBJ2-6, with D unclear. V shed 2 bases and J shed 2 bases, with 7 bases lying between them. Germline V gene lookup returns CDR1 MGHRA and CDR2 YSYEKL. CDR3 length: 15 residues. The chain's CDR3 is CASSQIVTGANVLTF. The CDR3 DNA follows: TGCGCCAGCAGCCAAATCGTAACTGGGGCCAACGTCCTGACTTTC.

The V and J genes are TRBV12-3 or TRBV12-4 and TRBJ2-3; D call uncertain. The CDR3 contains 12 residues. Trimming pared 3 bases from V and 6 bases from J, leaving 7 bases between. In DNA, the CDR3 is TGTGCCAGCAGTTTGTCCCCCGATACGCAGTATTTT. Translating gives CASSLSPDTQYF.

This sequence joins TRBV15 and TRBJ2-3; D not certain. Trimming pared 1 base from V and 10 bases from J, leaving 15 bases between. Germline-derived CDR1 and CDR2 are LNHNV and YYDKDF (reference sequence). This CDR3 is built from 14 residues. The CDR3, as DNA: TGTGCCACCAGCAGAGGAGGTGCTAGAAGAGCGCAGTATTTT. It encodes CATSRGGARRAQYF.

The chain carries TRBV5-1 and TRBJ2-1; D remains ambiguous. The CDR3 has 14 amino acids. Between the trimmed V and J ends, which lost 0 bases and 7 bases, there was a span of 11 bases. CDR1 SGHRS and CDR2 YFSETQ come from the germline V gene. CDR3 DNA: TGCGCCAGCAGCTTGGAACAGCTTCGGAATGAGCAGTTCTTC. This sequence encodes CASSLEQLRNEQFF.

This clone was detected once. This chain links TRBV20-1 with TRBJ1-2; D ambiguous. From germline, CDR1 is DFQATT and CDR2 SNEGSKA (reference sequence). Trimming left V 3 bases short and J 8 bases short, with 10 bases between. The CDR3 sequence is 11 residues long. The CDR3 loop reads CSARWAHGYTF. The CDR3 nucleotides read TGCAGTGCTAGGTGGGCTCACGGCTACACCTTC.

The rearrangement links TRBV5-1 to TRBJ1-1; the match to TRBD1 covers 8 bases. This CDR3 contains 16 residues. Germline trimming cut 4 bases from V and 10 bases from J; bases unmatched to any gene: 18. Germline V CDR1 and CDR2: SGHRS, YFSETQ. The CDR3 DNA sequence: TGCGCCAGCAGCCCCCGGGGGGGACAGGAGGGTCAAACAGCTTTCTTT. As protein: CASSPRGGQEGQTAFF.

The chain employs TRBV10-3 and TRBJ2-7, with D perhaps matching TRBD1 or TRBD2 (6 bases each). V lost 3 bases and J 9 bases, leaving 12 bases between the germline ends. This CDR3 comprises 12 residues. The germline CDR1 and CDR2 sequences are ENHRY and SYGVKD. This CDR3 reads CAISESRGVQYF. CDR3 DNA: TGTGCCATCAGTGAATCTAGGGGGGTGCAGTACTTC.

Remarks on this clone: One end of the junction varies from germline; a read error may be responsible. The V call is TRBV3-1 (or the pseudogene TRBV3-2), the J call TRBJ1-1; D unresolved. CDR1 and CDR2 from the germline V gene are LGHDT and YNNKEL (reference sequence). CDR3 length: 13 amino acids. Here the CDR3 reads CASSQDTGSEAFF. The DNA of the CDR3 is TGTGCCAGCAGCCAAGACACGGGATCTGAGGCTTTCTTT.